The rows below give T cell receptor beta chains drawn from one sample of a study of shared clonotypes between healthy human individuals. The assay was immunoSEQ multiplex PCR, and TCRdb's table has in-frame clones only and misses some. This sample has approximately 2.5 million clones; 85% to 95% occur once, and the top ten carry 0.14%. The sample taken for sequencing was naive CD4+ T cells sorted from blood. The receptors were sampled from a young man in good health. The CDR3 runs from the conserved cysteine through the conserved F or W. Each record gives: CDR3 protein, CDR3 DNA, D gene, V gene, J gene, clone size. The D gene is left open where the match is weak. Some rows have no size entry. The others give once, few or many, or a class for an expanded clone.

CASRKNGQVSETQYF,TGCGCCAGCAGGAAGAACGGACAGGTCAGCGAGACCCAGTACTTC,TRBD1,TRBV5-1,TRBJ2-5,.
CAWNREIRGKGYEQYF,TGTGCCTGGAACCGCGAAATCAGGGGAAAGGGGTACGAGCAGTACTTC,.,TRBV30,TRBJ2-7,.
CAWSVLAGVETQYF,TGTGCCTGGAGTGTCTTAGCGGGGGTTGAGACCCAGTACTTC,TRBD2,TRBV30,TRBJ2-5,.
CASSLLSGQGEETQYF,TGTGCCAGCAGCTTATTATCGGGACAGGGCGAAGAGACCCAGTACTTC,TRBD1,TRBV7-9,TRBJ2-5,once
CASSLDSCANTGELFF,TGTGCCAGCAGCTTGGACAGTTGCGCGAACACCGGGGAGCTGTTTTTT,.,TRBV5-4,TRBJ2-2,few
CSAIRNYGYTF,TGCAGTGCTATTCGGAACTATGGCTACACCTTC,.,TRBV20-1,TRBJ1-2,.
CASTRDRERYGYTF,TGTGCCAGTACTCGGGACAGGGAACGCTATGGCTACACCTTC,TRBD1,TRBV9,TRBJ1-2,.
CASSQGYSTAYEQYF,TGCGCCAGCAGCCAAGGTTATTCCACCGCCTACGAGCAGTACTTC,.,TRBV4-1,TRBJ2-7,.
CASSLSHLTDTQYF,TGTGCCAGCAGTTTATCCCACCTCACAGATACGCAGTATTTT,.,TRBV27,TRBJ2-3,.
CASSQGSQNYEQYF,TGTGCCAGCAGCCAGGGGTCACAGAACTACGAGCAGTACTTC,.,TRBV7-9,TRBJ2-7,.
CASSLATTVNTEAFF,TGTGCCAGCAGTTTAGCTACGACGGTGAACACTGAAGCTTTCTTT,.,TRBV28,TRBJ1-1,.
CASSPYSTSGRGNEQFF,TGCGCCAGCAGTCCTTATTCCACTAGCGGGAGGGGTAATGAGCAGTTCTTC,TRBD2,TRBV4-3,TRBJ2-1,.
CASSFWGVGNTGELFF,TGTGCCAGCAGTTTCTGGGGGGTCGGGAACACCGGGGAGCTGTTTTTT,.,TRBV28,TRBJ2-2,.
CASSPDLPGGAGEQFF,TGTGCCAGCAGTCCTGATCTGCCCGGGGGGGCCGGCGAGCAGTTCTTC,TRBD2,TRBV28,TRBJ2-1,.
CASRPGYDSTAQHF,TGTGCCAGCAGACCGGGATATGACTCAACGGCCCAGCATTTT,.,TRBV28,TRBJ1-5,.
CASSEAREGGVAKNIQYF,TGTGCCAGCAGTGAAGCGCGGGAAGGGGGAGTAGCCAAAAACATTCAGTACTTC,.,TRBV6-1,TRBJ2-4,.
CASSEGGGYSYNEQFF,TGTGCCAGCAGTGAAGGCGGGGGGTACTCCTACAATGAGCAGTTCTTC,TRBD2,TRBV2,TRBJ2-1,.